Each of the 18 T cell receptor beta chains below was sequenced from the same sample in a study of cytomegalovirus exposure and HLA in healthy donors. The PCR contained 60 Vbeta and 13 Jbeta primers. Here immunoSEQ multiplex PCR was the method, and the copy in TCRdb shows in-frame clones only, minus some. The sample holds 200,000 to 300,000 clones, around 78% seen once. The sequenced sample was PBMCs. These receptor sequences come from a boy aged 5-17 years in good health and CMV-seronegative.

This chain connects TRBV28 to TRBJ1-5, with a possible D match to TRBD1 (5 bases). This CDR3 spans 16 amino acids. Deletions cut 8 bases from V and 5 bases from J, with 22 bases between. Per the germline V gene, CDR1 is MDHEN and CDR2 is SYDVKM. CDR3 bases: TGTGCCAGCGGAGAAACCAGGGAAGAGACGCATCAGCCCCAGCATTTT. It yields the protein CASGETREETHQPQHF. Variable domain in full (rest from reference TRBV28 and TRBJ1-5): DVKVTQSSRYLVKRTGEKVFLECVQDMDHENMFWYRQDPGLGLRLIYFSYDVKMKEKGDIPEGYSVSREKKERFSLILESASTNQTSMYLCASGETREETHQPQHFGDGTRLSIL.

The V gene is TRBV11-3, the J gene TRBJ2-5, with a tentative D call TRBD2 (7 bases). V was shortened by 3 bases and J by 5 bases, with 19 bases between the two germline ends. Germline CDR1 is SGHNT and CDR2 is YENEEA. This CDR3 has 16 amino acids. The CDR3 nucleotides read TGTGCCAGCAGCTTTTACTCGGGGGGTCAGGGGGAGACCCAGTACTTC. This translates into CASSFYSGGQGETQYF.

The chain joins TRBV6-1 to TRBJ1-3; D is possibly TRBD1 (6 bases). Germline assignment: CDR1 MNHNS and CDR2 SASEGT. The CDR3 extends over 14 amino acids. With 7 bases removed from V and 0 bases from J, the gap between germline ends came to 10 bases. The CDR3 reads CASTTGYSGNTIYF. The CDR3 DNA follows: TGTGCCAGCACGACAGGCTACTCTGGAAACACCATATATTTT.

This clone was found a few times. This chain joins TRBV30 and TRBJ1-1; D might be TRBD1 (5 bases). The CDR3 length is 12 residues. V was shortened by 2 bases and J by 5 bases, with 9 bases between the two germline ends. CDR1 and CDR2 from the germline V gene are GTSNPN and SVGIG (reference sequence). CDR3 residues: CAWSTGRTEAFF. The CDR3 nucleotides read TGTGCCTGGAGTACAGGTCGGACTGAAGCTTTCTTT. The complete variable domain, with remaining parts taken from reference TRBV30 and TRBJ1-1, reads SQTIHQWPATLVQPVGSPLSLECTVEGTSNPNLYWYRQAAGRGLQLLFYSVGIGQISSEVPQNLSASRPQDRQFILSSKKLLLSDSGFYLCAWSTGRTEAFFGQGTRLTVV.

The V gene is TRBV10-3, the J gene TRBJ1-1, with D perhaps TRBD1 (6 bases). The V and J ends lost 9 bases and 8 bases respectively, with 13 bases between them. The CDR3 runs to 11 residues. Per germline, CDR1 ENHRY and CDR2 SYGVKD. As DNA, the CDR3 is TGTGCCATGCGCTCGGGACAAGAAGCTTTCTTT. It encodes CAMRSGQEAFF.

A few counts support this clone. The chain joins TRBV6-5 to TRBJ2-7; D possibly corresponds to TRBD2 (6 bases). CDR3 length: 13 residues. Per the germline V gene, CDR1 is MNHEY and CDR2 is SVGAGI. Trimming cost V 8 bases and J 3 bases, with 14 bases left between them. Here the CDR3 DNA reads TGTGCCAGCGCTCTCGGGACTGACTACGAGCAGTACTTC. Protein product: CASALGTDYEQYF.

The genes are TRBV6-1 and TRBJ2-5, with TRBD2 matching 8 bases. The DNA end is a closer match to TRBJ2-7, so the J assignment may be wrong. Germline assignment: CDR1 MNHNS and CDR2 SASEGT. The CDR3 length is 16 residues. CDR3 bases: TGTGCCAGCAGTGAGACTAGCGCATACCGCGCCTACGAGCAGTACTTC. Translated, it gives CASSETSAYRAYEQYF.

The CDR3 DNA follows: TGTGCTAGTGGTTTGGGGCAGGGTAGTGGCTACACCTTC. Translated: CASGLGQGSGYTF. The V and J genes are TRBV12-5 and TRBJ1-2; D is perhaps TRBD1 (5 bases). Trimming stripped 1 base from V and 7 bases from J, with 10 bases between. CDR3 length: 13 residues. Per germline, CDR1 LGHNT and CDR2 FRNRAP.

The J gene is TRBJ1-1, the V gene TRBV5-4; the D is unclear. Trimming removed 4 bases at V and 2 bases at J, with 3 bases between. Germline-derived CDR1 and CDR2 are SGHNT and YYREEE (reference sequence). The CDR3 has 11 amino acids. CDR3 sequence: CASSQNTEAFF. The CDR3 bases are TGTGCCAGCAGCCAAAACACTGAAGCTTTCTTT. Full variable domain (remainder filled in from reference TRBV5-4 and TRBJ1-1): ETGVTQSPTHLIKTRGQQVTLRCSSQSGHNTVSWYQQALGQGPQFIFQYYREEENGRGNFPPRFSGLQFPNYSSELNVNALELDDSALYLCASSQNTEAFFGQGTRLTVV.

V is TRBV7-6 and J is TRBJ1-2; D ambiguous. CDR3 length: 14 amino acids. V was trimmed by 1 base and J by 1 base, leaving 7 bases between them. CDR1 SGHVS and CDR2 FNYEAQ come from the germline V gene. CDR3 loop: CASSLGYLNYGYTF. DNA of the CDR3: TGTGCCAGCAGCTTAGGTTATCTTAACTATGGCTACACCTTC.

This clone was counted between two and nine times. CDR3 nucleotide sequence: TGTGCCAGCAGCCGCGACAGACTTGAAGCTTTCTTT. Residues: CASSRDRLEAFF. The gene calls are TRBV6-5 and TRBJ1-1, with D perhaps matching TRBD1 (5 bases). Trimming shortened V by 6 bases and J by 7 bases, and 12 bases separated the two germline ends. Germline-derived CDR1 and CDR2 are MNHEY and SVGAGI. The CDR3 sequence is 12 residues long.

This clone has just one count. The V and J genes are TRBV10-3 and TRBJ2-7; TRBD2 aligns across 13 bases. Germline CDR1 reads ENHRY; CDR2 reads SYGVKD. This CDR3 has 14 residues. With 10 bases clipped from V and 1 base from J, the junction kept 4 bases outside the gene matches. The CDR3: CATKTSGGSYEQYF. CDR3 in DNA: TGTGCCACCAAGACTAGCGGGGGGTCCTACGAGCAGTACTTC.

This chain uses TRBV29-1 with TRBJ2-7; 11 nucleotides line up with TRBD1. CDR3 length: 11 amino acids. The germline V gene encodes CDR1 SQVTM and CDR2 ANQGSEA. J was trimmed by 6 bases and V by 6 bases; bases with no gene match: 1. CDR3 DNA sequence: TGCAGCGTAGGACAGGGGGCCGAGCAGTACTTC. It yields the protein CSVGQGAEQYF.

The rearrangement uses TRBV5-6 and TRBJ2-7; weak D call: TRBD1 (6 bases). CDR1 SGHDT and CDR2 YYEEEE come from the germline V gene. This CDR3 spans 16 amino acids. V lost 1 base and J lost 7, with 21 bases in between. CDR3 sequence reads: CASSLLLRTRGDEQYF. For the CDR3, the DNA is TGTGCCAGCAGCTTGCTTCTAAGGACCAGGGGCGATGAGCAGTACTTC.

DNA of the CDR3: TGTGCCAGCAGCTTCTCCGGGGTTGTCACCGGGGAGCTGTTTTTT. This encodes CASSFSGVVTGELFF. J is TRBJ2-2 and V is TRBV7-9; D perhaps matches TRBD2 (5 bases). The CDR3 loop spans 15 amino acids. CDR1 is SEHNR, CDR2 FQNEAQ, per germline (reference sequence). Trimming took off 3 bases at V and 4 bases at J, with 12 bases between the two ends.

The J gene is TRBJ1-1, the V gene TRBV2; D gene ambiguous. CDR3 length: 11 residues. Trimming shortened V by 7 bases and J by 5 bases, and 8 bases separated the two germline ends. Germline-derived CDR1 and CDR2 are SNHLY and FYNNEI. The CDR3 loop reads CASTTGTEAFF. CDR3 nucleotide sequence: TGTGCCAGCACCACCGGTACTGAAGCTTTCTTT.

The genes are TRBV5-4 and TRBJ2-2, with TRBD2 matching over 9 bases. CDR3 length: 16 residues. V lost 0 bases and J lost 1; bases outside the gene matches: 1. The germline gives CDR1 SGHNT, CDR2 YYREEE (reference sequence). The DNA of the CDR3 is TGTGCCAGCAGCTTGGGACTAGCGGTGAACACCGGGGAGCTGTTTTTT. Encoded protein: CASSLGLAVNTGELFF.

The chain links TRBV23-1 to TRBJ2-7; D remains ambiguous. TRBV23-1 is noted as an ORF with a role that remains uncertain. The CDR3 covers 16 residues. Trimming stripped 8 bases from V and 2 bases from J, with 22 bases between. The CDR3 spells CASRRGSLSFPYEQYF. DNA of the CDR3: TGCGCCAGCCGGCGAGGCAGCCTGAGTTTTCCCTACGAGCAGTACTTC.